This TCR beta chain comes out of a study of T cells expressing NK-cell markers. The CDR3 has 15 residues. TCRdb reprocessed the 5' RACE reads and stores each CDR3 protein as one record, lacking DNA. The sample holds approximately 460,000 distinct CDR3 sequences. Sequenced: blood T cells: a sorted CD56 or NKG2C T cell subset, CD4+ or CD8+ T cells, or bulk PBMC T cells (not recorded which). This sequence originates from a woman aged 18-70 years in good health. The chain carries TRBV12-3 or TRBV12-4 and TRBJ2-7; the TCRdb D gene call, TRBD1, has no DNA to confirm it. CDR3 protein: CASRPRAGARYEQYF.